Each of the 4 T cell receptor beta chains below was sequenced from the same sample in a study of blood T cell repertoires in COVID-19. Only in-frame clones appear in the TCRdb table, and some are missing; sequencing was by immunoSEQ multiplex PCR. The sample records around 9,800 clones, roughly 76% being singletons. Sequencing was carried out using peripheral blood. These receptors originate from a man aged 65 to 85 with active COVID-19.

V usage is TRBV7-6 and J usage is TRBJ1-5, with 9 positions matching TRBD1. V shed 5 bases, J shed 2 bases, and the junction held 4 bases outside the gene matches. This CDR3 has 15 amino acids. Germline V gene lookup returns CDR1 SGHVS and CDR2 FNYEAQ. CDR3 nucleotide sequence: TGTGCCAGCAGCGCGGGACAGGGCGGCAATCAGCCCCAGCATTTT. It codes for CASSAGQGGNQPQHF.

This sequence joins TRBV2 and TRBJ1-3; no reliable D call. Trimming took 6 bases from V and 0 from J, leaving 9 bases between them. The germline V gene encodes CDR1 SNHLY and CDR2 FYNNEI. The CDR3 spans 14 residues. The CDR3 sequence is CASSHDTSGNTIYF. DNA for the CDR3: TGTGCCAGCAGCCACGACACCTCTGGAAACACCATATATTTT.

The V and J genes are TRBV11-2 and TRBJ1-5; 7 bases align to TRBD1. V dropped 5 bases and J dropped 4; count of bases not matched to a gene: 5. Per germline, CDR1 SGHAT and CDR2 FQNNGV. The CDR3 totals 14 residues. As DNA, the CDR3 is TGTGCCAGCAGCCAGACAGGGTATAATCAGCCCCAGCATTTT. Translating gives CASSQTGYNQPQHF.

The J gene is TRBJ2-2, the V gene TRBV2; D is perhaps TRBD1 (5 bases). Germline CDR1 reads SNHLY; CDR2 reads FYNNEI. Trimming stripped 3 bases from V and 0 bases from J, with 11 bases between. This CDR3 has 16 residues. CDR3 nucleotides: TGTGCCAGCAGTGATATCGACAGAGCGAACACCGGGGAGCTGTTTTTT. Translation: CASSDIDRANTGELFF.